The source of this T cell receptor beta chain is a study of blood T cell repertoires in COVID-19. Study in general: Spain, Italy and the United States supplied samples that represented acute and convalescent COVID-19. T cells, B-cell-depleted T cells, or PBMCs provided the cDNA or gDNA that served as material.

Authors' processing steps: Amplified reference gene primers provided the basis for estimating nucleated cell counts. Only in-frame clones appear in the TCRdb table, and some are missing; sequencing was by immunoSEQ multiplex PCR. V and J calls plus clone size are reproduced from that table; the DNA served to infer D and trimming. Among 150,000 to 200,000 clones listed, more than 90% were seen once. This CDR3 region has 14 residues. V gave up 5 bases and J gave up 4 bases; unmatched junction bases: 3. The germline V gene has CDR1 SEHNR and CDR2 FQNEAQ (reference sequence). This TCR derives from a man in his 60s with active or convalescent COVID-19. The sample consisted of peripheral blood. This sequence joins TRBV7-9 and TRBJ2-5, with 11 bases matching TRBD1. This CDR3 reads CASSRGQGGETQYF. As DNA, the CDR3 is TGTGCCAGCAGCCGGGGACAGGGGGGAGAGACCCAGTACTTC.